The source of this TCR beta chain is a study of CD8 T cells in Susac syndrome. A quantity of roughly 0.5 to 1 ug RNA underwent reverse transcription using random hexamers. Amplification of TCR beta CDR3 by immunoSEQ multiplex PCR spanned 54 Vbeta and 13 Jbeta. MiXCR, run by TCRdb on the immunoSEQ multiplex PCR reads, gives a single entry per CDR3 protein. The repertoire has 330,000 or so distinct CDR3 sequences, 65% to 90% of them found once; the top ten carry 0.2% to 0.25%. CD8+ and CD4+ T cells from blood underwent TCR beta sequencing, which was carried out in a high-throughput format. The authors negatively isolated CD8+ and CD4+ T cells and FACS-enriched TEMRA cells. Per germline, CDR1 SGHRS and CDR2 YFSETQ. This CDR3 comprises 13 residues. V dropped 3 bases and J dropped 5 bases, with 8 bases sitting between them.

This TCR was sampled from a human donor with multiple sclerosis. The sequenced material came from CD8+ T cells from PBMCs. This sequence joins TRBV5-1 and TRBJ1-4; possible D gene TRBD1, 5 bases. CDR3 sequence reads: CASSSDSNEKLFF. The CDR3 DNA sequence: TGCGCCAGCAGCTCTGACAGCAATGAAAAACTGTTTTTT.